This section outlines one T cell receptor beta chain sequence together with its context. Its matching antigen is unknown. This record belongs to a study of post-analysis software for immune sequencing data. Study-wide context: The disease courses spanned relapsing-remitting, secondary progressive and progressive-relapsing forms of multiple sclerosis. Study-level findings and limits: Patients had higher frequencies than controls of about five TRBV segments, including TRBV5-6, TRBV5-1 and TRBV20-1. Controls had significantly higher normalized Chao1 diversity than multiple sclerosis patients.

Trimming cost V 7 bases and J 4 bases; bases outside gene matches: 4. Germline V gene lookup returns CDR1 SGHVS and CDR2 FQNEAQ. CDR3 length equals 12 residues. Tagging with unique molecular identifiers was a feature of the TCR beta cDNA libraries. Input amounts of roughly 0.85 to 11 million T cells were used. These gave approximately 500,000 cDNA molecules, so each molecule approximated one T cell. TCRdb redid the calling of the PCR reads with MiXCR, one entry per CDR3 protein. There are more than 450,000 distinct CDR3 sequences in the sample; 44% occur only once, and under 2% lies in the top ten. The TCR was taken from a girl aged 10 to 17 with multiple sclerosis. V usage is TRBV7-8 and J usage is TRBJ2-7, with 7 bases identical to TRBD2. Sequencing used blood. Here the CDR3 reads CASNEAGYEQYF. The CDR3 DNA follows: TGTGCCAGCAACGAAGCGGGGTACGAGCAGTACTTC.